This record covers a single T cell receptor (beta chain). What it recognizes is unknown. The CDR3 sequence is 18 residues long. CDR1 SGHAT and CDR2 FQNNGV come from the germline V gene. Unmatched junction bases numbered 13, after V lost 3 bases and J lost 7 bases. TCRdb reprocessed the RT-PCR reads via MiXCR and lists one record per CDR3 protein. The table lists about 780,000 distinct CDR3 sequences, approximately 17% of them singletons. This entry comes from a study of response to subunit inactivated influenza vaccine. Study outcomes and limitations: Every seasonal influenza vaccination brings in few new T cells, the authors suggested.

The chain employs TRBV11-2 and TRBJ2-3, with 13 nucleotides matching TRBD2. The sequenced sample was PBMCs from blood, obtained less than 6 days after vaccination. The sequence came from a man between 50 and 59 years old who received an inactivated influenza vaccine. The CDR3 region is CASSFQQLAGGSWNTQYF. For the CDR3, the DNA is TGTGCCAGCAGCTTCCAACAACTAGCGGGAGGGAGTTGGAATACGCAGTATTTT.